This T cell receptor beta chain was recorded in a study of T cell clonotyping in hematopoietic cell transplantation. The method was immunoSEQ multiplex PCR; TCRdb's version includes in-frame clones alone and lacks a portion of them. Of some 17,000 clones listed, approximately 87% are singletons. Of note for this clone: Its antigen is unidentified.

The CDR3 has 12 amino acids. Germline values: CDR1 SQVTM, CDR2 ANQGSEA. V was cut by 1 base and J by 3 bases, with 7 bases left in between. Findings and caveats of the study: At the given depth, recipient repertoires were over 95% de novo clonotypes. Graft donor and pretransplant recipient Inverse Simpson Index values predicted broader posttransplant TCR diversity. After transplant, recipient diversity fell while pathologically expanded clonotypes grew through day 180.

V and J are TRBV29-1 and TRBJ2-7; D ambiguous. Sequenced: peripheral blood mononuclear cells. The receptor comes from a man in his forties or fifties in good health. Some clones in this sample may be carry-over from other donors' samples. CDR3: CSVEVLSYEQYF. The CDR3 DNA reads TGCAGCGTTGAAGTCCTTAGCTACGAGCAGTACTTC.